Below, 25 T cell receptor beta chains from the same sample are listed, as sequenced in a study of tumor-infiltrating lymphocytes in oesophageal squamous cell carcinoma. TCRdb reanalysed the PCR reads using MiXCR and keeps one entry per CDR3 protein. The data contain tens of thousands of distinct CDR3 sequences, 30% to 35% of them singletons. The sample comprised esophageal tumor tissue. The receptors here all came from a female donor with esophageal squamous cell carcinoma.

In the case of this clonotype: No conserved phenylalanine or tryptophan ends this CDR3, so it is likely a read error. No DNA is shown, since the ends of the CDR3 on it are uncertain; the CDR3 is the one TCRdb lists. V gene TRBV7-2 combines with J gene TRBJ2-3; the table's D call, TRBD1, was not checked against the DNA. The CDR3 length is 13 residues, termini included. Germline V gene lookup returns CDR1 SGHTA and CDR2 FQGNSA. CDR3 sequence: CASSPGNEQYFGP.

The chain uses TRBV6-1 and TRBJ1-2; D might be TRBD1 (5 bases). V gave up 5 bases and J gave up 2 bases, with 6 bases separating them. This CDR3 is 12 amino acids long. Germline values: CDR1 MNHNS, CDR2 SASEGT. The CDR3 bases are TGTGCCAGCAGTCGACAGAACTATGGCTACACCTTC. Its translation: CASSRQNYGYTF.

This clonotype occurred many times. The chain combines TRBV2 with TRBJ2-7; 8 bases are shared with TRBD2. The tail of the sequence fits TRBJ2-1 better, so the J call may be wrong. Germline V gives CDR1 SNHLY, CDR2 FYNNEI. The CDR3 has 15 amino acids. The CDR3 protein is CASSERLAGSNEQFF. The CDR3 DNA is TGTGCCAGCAGTGAGAGATTAGCGGGAAGTAATGAGCAGTTCTTC.

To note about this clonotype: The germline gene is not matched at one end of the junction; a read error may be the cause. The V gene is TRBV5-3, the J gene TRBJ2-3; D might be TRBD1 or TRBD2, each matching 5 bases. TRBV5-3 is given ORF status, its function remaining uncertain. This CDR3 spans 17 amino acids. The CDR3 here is CASSLFTGTHRTDTQYF. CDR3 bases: TGTGCCAGCAGCTTGTTTACCGGGACCCATCGCACAGATACGCAGTATTTT.

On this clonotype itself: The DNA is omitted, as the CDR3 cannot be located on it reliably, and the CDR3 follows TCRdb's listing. CDR3: CASSLEGADLRAVLRF. J is TRBJ2-6 and V is TRBV7-3; no DNA check was done on the table's D call, TRBD1. The CDR3 has 16 residues if both end residues are counted. Germline CDR1 SGHTA, CDR2 FQGTGA.

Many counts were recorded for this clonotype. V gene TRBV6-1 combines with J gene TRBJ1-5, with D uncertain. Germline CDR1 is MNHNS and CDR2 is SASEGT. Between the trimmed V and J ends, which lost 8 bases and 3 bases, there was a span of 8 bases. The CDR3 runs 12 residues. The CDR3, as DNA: TGTGCCAGCTGCGAGATCAATCAGCCCCAGCATTTT. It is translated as CASCEINQPQHF.

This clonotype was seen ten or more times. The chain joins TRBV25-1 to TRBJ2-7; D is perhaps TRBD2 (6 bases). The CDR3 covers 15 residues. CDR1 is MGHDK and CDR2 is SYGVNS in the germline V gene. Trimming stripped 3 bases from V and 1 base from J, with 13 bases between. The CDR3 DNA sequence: TGTGCCAGCAGTGAGGGAGGCTTGGGGTCCTACGAGCAGTACTTC. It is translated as CASSEGGLGSYEQYF.

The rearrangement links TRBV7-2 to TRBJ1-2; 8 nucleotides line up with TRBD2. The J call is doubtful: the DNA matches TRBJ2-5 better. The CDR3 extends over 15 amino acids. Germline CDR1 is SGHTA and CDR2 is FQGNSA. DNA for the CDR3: TGTGCCAGCAGGGTTGGACTAGCCCTAAAAGAGACCCAGTACTTC. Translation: CASRVGLALKETQYF.

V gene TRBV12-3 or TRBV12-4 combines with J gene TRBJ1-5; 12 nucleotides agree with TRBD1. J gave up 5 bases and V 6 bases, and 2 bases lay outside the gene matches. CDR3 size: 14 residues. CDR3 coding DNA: TGTGCCAGCAGGGGGACAGGGGGCCATCAGCCCCAGCATTTT. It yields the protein CASRGTGGHQPQHF.

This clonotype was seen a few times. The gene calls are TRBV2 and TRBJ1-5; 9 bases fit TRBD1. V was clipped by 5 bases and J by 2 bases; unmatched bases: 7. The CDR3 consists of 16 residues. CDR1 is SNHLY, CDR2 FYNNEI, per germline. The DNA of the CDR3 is TGTGCCAGCAGTCCATTACGGACAGGGGGCAATCAGCCCCAGCATTTT. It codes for CASSPLRTGGNQPQHF.

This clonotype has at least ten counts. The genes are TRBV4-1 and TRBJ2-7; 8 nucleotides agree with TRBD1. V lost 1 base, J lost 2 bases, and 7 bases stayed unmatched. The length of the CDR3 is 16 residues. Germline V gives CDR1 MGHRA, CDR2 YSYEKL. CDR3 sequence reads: CASSQGPDRATYEQYF. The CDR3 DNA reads TGCGCCAGCAGCCAAGGCCCGGACAGGGCGACCTACGAGCAGTACTTC.

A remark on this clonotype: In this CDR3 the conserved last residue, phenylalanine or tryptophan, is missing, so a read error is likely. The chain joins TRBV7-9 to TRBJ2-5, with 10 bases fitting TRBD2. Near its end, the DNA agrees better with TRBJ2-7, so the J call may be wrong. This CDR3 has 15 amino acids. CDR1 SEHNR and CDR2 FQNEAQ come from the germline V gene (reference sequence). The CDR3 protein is CASSLNPSGSYEQYI. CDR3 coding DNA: TGTGCCAGCAGCTTAAACCCTAGCGGGAGTTACGAGCAGTACATC.

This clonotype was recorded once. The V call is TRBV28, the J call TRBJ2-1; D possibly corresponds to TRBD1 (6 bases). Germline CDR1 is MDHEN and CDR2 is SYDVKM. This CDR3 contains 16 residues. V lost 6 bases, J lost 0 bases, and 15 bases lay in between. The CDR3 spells CASRGTGSGSYNEQFF. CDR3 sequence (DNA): TGTGCCAGCAGGGGTACAGGGTCGGGCTCCTACAATGAGCAGTTCTTC.

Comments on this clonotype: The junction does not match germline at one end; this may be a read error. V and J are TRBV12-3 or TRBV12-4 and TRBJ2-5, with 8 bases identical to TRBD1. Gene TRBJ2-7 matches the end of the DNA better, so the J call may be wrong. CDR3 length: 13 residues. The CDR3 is CASSLGQGSEQYF. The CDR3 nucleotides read TGCGCCAGCAGCCTAGGACAGGGCAGCGAGCAGTACTTC.

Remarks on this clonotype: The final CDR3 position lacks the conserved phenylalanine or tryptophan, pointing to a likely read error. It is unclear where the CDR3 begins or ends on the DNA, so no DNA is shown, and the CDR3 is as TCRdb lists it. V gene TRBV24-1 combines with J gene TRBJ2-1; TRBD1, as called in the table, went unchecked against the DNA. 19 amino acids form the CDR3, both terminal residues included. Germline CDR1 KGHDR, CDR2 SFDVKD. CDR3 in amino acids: CATSGSGGGRGYNEQFFGA.

The CDR3 DNA reads TGCGCCAGCAGCAGGGAAGGGACAGTGGATGGCTACACCTTC. It translates to CASSREGTVDGYTF. The chain uses TRBV5-1 and TRBJ2-1; 7 bases are a match to TRBD1. The assigned J gene may be wrong: the sequence end matches TRBJ1-2 better. The CDR3 has 14 residues. Germline V CDR1 and CDR2: SGHRS, YFSETQ.

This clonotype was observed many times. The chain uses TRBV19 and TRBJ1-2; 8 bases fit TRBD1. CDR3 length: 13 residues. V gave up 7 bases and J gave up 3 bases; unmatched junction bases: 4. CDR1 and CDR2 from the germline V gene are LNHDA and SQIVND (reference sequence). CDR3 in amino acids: CASKPGQDYGYTF. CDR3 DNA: TGTGCCAGTAAACCGGGACAGGACTATGGCTACACCTTC.

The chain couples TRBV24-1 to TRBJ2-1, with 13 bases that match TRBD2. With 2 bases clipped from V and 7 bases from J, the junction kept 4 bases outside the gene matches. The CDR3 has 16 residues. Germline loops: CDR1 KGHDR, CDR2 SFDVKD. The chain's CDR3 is CATSDSGLAGRNEQFF. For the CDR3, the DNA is TGTGCCACCAGTGATTCGGGACTAGCGGGACGGAATGAGCAGTTCTTC.

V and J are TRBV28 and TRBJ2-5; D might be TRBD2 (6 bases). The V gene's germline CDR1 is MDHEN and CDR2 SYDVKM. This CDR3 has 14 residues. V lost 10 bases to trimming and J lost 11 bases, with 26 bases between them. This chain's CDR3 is CATYGGTVAWEQYF. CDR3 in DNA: TGTGCCACCTATGGGGGGACGGTTGCTTGGGAGCAGTACTTC.

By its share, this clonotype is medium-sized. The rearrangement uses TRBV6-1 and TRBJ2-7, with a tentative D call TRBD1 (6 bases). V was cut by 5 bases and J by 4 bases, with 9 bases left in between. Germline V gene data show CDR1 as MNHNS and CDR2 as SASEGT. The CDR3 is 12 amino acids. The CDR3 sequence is CASSQQGYEQYF. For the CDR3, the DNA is TGTGCCAGCAGTCAACAGGGTTACGAGCAGTACTTC.

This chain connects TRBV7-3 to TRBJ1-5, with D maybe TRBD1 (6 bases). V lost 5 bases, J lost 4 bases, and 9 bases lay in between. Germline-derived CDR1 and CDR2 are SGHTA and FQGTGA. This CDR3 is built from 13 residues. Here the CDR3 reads CASSQGRNQPQHF. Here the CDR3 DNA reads TGTGCCAGCAGCCAGGGGCGAAATCAGCCCCAGCATTTT.

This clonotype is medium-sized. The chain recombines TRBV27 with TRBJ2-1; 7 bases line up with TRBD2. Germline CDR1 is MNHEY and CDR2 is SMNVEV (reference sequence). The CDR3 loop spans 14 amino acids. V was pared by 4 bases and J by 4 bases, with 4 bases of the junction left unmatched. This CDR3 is CASSSLARYNEQFF. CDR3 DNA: TGTGCCAGCAGTTCACTAGCGCGATACAATGAGCAGTTCTTC.

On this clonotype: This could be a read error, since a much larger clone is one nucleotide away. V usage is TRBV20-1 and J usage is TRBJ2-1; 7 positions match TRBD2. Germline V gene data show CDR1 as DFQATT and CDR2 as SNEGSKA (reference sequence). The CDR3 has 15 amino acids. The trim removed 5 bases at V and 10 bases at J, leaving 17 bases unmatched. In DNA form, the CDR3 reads TGCAGTGCTGACTCGAGCGGGACCGGCTCCTACGAGCAGTTCTTC. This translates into CSADSSGTGSYEQFF.

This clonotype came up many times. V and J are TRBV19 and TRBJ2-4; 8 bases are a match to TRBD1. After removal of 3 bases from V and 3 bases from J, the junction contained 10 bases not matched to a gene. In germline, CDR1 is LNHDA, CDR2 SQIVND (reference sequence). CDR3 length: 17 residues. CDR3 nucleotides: TGTGCCAGTAGTATGAGGTTGACAGGGGCCAACAAAAACATTCAGTACTTC. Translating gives CASSMRLTGANKNIQYF.

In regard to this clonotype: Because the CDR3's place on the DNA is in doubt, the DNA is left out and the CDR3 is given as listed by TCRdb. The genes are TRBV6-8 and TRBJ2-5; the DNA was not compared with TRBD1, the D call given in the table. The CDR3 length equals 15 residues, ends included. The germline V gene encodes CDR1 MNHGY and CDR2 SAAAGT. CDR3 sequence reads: CASSNGMLNGYTFGF.